These 21 T cell receptor beta chains came from one sample sequenced in a study of control samples from healthy donors and cancer patients. Produced via immunoSEQ multiplex PCR; TCRdb's table is partial and in-frame only. The sample holds under 75,000 clones, approximately 85% seen once. Sequenced input: blood. These receptors all come from a man aged 40-49 years in good health.

The chain couples TRBV12-3 or TRBV12-4 to TRBJ1-5; D ambiguous. The CDR3 runs 12 residues. Deletions cut 5 bases from V and 3 bases from J, with 5 bases between. The CDR3: CASSRFNQPQHF. The CDR3 nucleotides read TGTGCCAGCAGTCGGTTCAATCAGCCCCAGCATTTT.

The chain recombines TRBV3-1 (or the pseudogene TRBV3-2) with TRBJ2-1; possible D gene TRBD2, 7 bases. CDR3 length equals 15 residues. The V end lost 0 bases, the J end lost 9 bases, and 15 bases lay between the germline ends. Germline V CDR1 and CDR2: LGHDT, YNNKEL (reference sequence). The CDR3 is CASSQEYRGGVEQFF. DNA of the CDR3: TGTGCCAGCAGCCAAGAATATAGGGGGGGCGTTGAGCAGTTCTTC.

The chain employs TRBV28 and TRBJ2-7; D possibly uses TRBD1 or TRBD2 (6 bases each). The CDR3 totals 15 residues. CDR1 and CDR2 (germline): MDHEN, SYDVKM. Deletions cut 5 bases from V and 0 bases from J, with 14 bases between. This CDR3 reads CASSPGGSLSYEQYF. CDR3 bases: TGTGCCAGCAGTCCCGGGGGCTCCCTCTCCTACGAGCAGTACTTC.

The chain recombines TRBV30 with TRBJ2-2, with D possibly being TRBD1 (7 bases). The CDR3 extends over 14 amino acids. The germline V and J ends were trimmed by 1 base and 4 bases, with 10 bases remaining between them. Germline V gives CDR1 GTSNPN, CDR2 SVGIG (reference sequence). The CDR3 sequence is CAWSGGTVTGELFF. The CDR3 DNA is TGTGCCTGGAGTGGCGGGACAGTCACCGGGGAGCTGTTTTTT.

The chain employs TRBV10-3 and TRBJ2-2; possible D gene TRBD2, 5 bases. Trimming shortened V by 0 bases and J by 5 bases, and 13 bases separated the two germline ends. CDR1 is ENHRY and CDR2 is SYGVKD in the germline V gene. The CDR3 has 16 residues. The CDR3 loop is CAISESQASGTGELFF. The CDR3 DNA follows: TGTGCCATCAGTGAGTCCCAGGCTTCGGGGACCGGGGAGCTGTTTTTT.

This rearrangement joins TRBV13 to TRBJ1-1; TRBD1 matches at 8 bases. V shed 5 bases and J 4 bases; nucleotides not matched to a gene: 6. Germline V gives CDR1 PRHDT, CDR2 FYEKMQ (reference sequence). There are 14 residues in the CDR3. In DNA form, the CDR3 reads TGTGCCAGCAGCCTACCGGACAGGGCCACTGAAGCTTTCTTT. It codes for CASSLPDRATEAFF.

V gene TRBV10-3 combines with J gene TRBJ1-2; TRBD1 matches at 8 bases. From germline, CDR1 is ENHRY and CDR2 SYGVKD. The V gene end was trimmed by 5 bases and the J gene end by 4 bases; junction bases not matched to a gene: 9. The CDR3 is 15 residues long. The CDR3 coding sequence is TGTGCCATCAGTACCGGGACAGGAGGAACCTATGGCTACACCTTC. It is translated as CAISTGTGGTYGYTF.

This chain joins TRBV5-4 and TRBJ2-3; the match to TRBD1 covers 8 bases. The V gene's germline CDR1 is SGHNT and CDR2 YYREEE (reference sequence). The CDR3 has 13 residues. V shed 8 bases, J shed 4 bases, and the junction held 6 bases outside the gene matches. The CDR3 region has the DNA TGTGCCAGTAGGACAGGGTTCTCAGATACGCAGTATTTT. Translating gives CASRTGFSDTQYF. Based on the CDR3 plus reference TRBV5-4 and TRBJ2-3, the full variable domain is ETGVTQSPTHLIKTRGQQVTLRCSSQSGHNTVSWYQQALGQGPQFIFQYYREEENGRGNFPPRFSGLQFPNYSSELNVNALELDDSALYLCASRTGFSDTQYFGPGTRLTVL.

The genes are TRBV7-8 and TRBJ1-5; no clear D. Deletions cut 4 bases from V and 6 bases from J, with 19 bases between. This CDR3 contains 16 residues. Germline V gives CDR1 SGHVS, CDR2 FQNEAQ. CDR3 protein: CASSYLWEKVGQPQHF. Written as DNA, the CDR3 is TGTGCCAGCAGCTACTTATGGGAAAAGGTCGGTCAGCCCCAGCATTTT.

The chain couples TRBV28 to TRBJ2-5; D uncertain. CDR3 length equals 11 residues. In germline, CDR1 is MDHEN, CDR2 SYDVKM. Trimming removed 3 bases at V and 5 bases at J, with 4 bases between. This CDR3 is CASSLRETQYF. The CDR3 DNA follows: TGTGCCAGCAGTTTGCGGGAGACCCAGTACTTC.

The CDR3 protein is CASGSTSASTDTQYF. In DNA form, the CDR3 reads TGTGCTAGTGGCTCTACTAGTGCTAGCACAGATACGCAGTATTTT. This sequence joins TRBV12-5 and TRBJ2-3; D is perhaps TRBD2 (5 bases). The germline CDR1 and CDR2 sequences are LGHNT and FRNRAP. V shed 6 bases and J shed 0 bases, with 13 bases lying between them. CDR3 length: 15 amino acids.

This sequence joins TRBV7-2 and TRBJ1-2; D is unresolved. The CDR3 extends over 13 amino acids. The V gene lost 4 bases and the J gene lost 4 bases, with 10 bases spanning the gap. The germline V gene has CDR1 SGHTA and CDR2 FQGNSA. The CDR3 spells CASSSFNSYGYTF. In DNA form, the CDR3 reads TGTGCCAGCAGCTCGTTTAACAGCTATGGCTACACCTTC.

The chain has TRBV28 and TRBJ1-5; no definite D call. The CDR3 is made up of 13 amino acids. The germline V and J ends were trimmed by 5 bases and 5 bases, with 10 bases remaining between them. Germline values: CDR1 MDHEN, CDR2 SYDVKM. The CDR3 nucleotides read TGTGCCAGCAGTCCCCTGACCGATCAGCCCCAGCATTTT. This gives the protein CASSPLTDQPQHF.

The chain carries TRBV19 and TRBJ2-1; unclear D gene. Trimming removed 4 bases from V and 15 bases from J, with 16 bases in between. Germline V gene data show CDR1 as LNHDA and CDR2 as SQIVND (reference sequence). This CDR3 is 12 amino acids long. In DNA form, the CDR3 reads TGTGCCAGTAGTAGACCCCATGAAACGAGGTTCTTC. Residues: CASSRPHETRFF.

This clone turned up a few times. The chain combines TRBV6-6 with TRBJ1-5, with 8 positions matching TRBD1. With V trimmed by 4 bases and J by 7 bases, 6 bases remained unmatched. Germline CDR1 reads MNHNY; CDR2 reads SVGAGI (reference sequence). The CDR3 length is 14 residues. CDR3 residues: CASSLQGGKQPQHF. CDR3 DNA sequence: TGTGCCAGCAGTTTACAGGGGGGGAAACAGCCCCAGCATTTT.

This clone was counted a few times. The chain has TRBV6-5 and TRBJ1-5, with D perhaps TRBD1 (6 bases). The CDR3 has 15 residues. The germline CDR1 and CDR2 sequences are MNHEY and SVGAGI. V gave up 4 bases and J gave up 6 bases, with 16 bases separating them. The CDR3 nucleotides are TGTGCCAGCAGTTCCAGGGGAACGGGGGGTCAGCCCCAGCATTTT. Amino acids: CASSSRGTGGQPQHF.

V gene TRBV6-5 combines with J gene TRBJ1-1; D is perhaps TRBD1 (5 bases). Germline CDR1 reads MNHEY; CDR2 reads SVGAGI. The V gene lost 7 bases and the J gene lost 7 bases, with 16 bases spanning the gap. This CDR3 is built from 13 residues. As DNA, the CDR3 is TGTGCCAGCACAAAAATGGACATAAGTGAAGCTTTCTTT. It is translated as CASTKMDISEAFF.

The genes are TRBV6-6 and TRBJ1-5, with 9 bases fitting TRBD1. Germline V gene lookup returns CDR1 MNHNY and CDR2 SVGAGI (reference sequence). CDR3 length equals 15 residues. The V and J ends lost 4 bases and 7 bases, in that order; junction bases with no gene match: 8. CDR3 sequence reads: CASSSTRTGEQPQHF. The CDR3 nucleotides read TGTGCCAGCAGTTCCACCCGGACAGGGGAGCAGCCCCAGCATTTT.

The genes are TRBV7-2 and TRBJ2-7, with D perhaps TRBD1 or TRBD2 (6 bases each). The germline V and J ends were trimmed by 6 bases and 5 bases, with 23 bases remaining between them. The germline V gene has CDR1 SGHTA and CDR2 FQGNSA. The CDR3 extends over 16 amino acids. The chain's CDR3 is CASSFPRVGGKDEQYF. In nucleotides, the CDR3 is TGTGCCAGCAGTTTCCCCCGGGTGGGGGGCAAGGACGAGCAGTACTTC.

The chain is built from TRBV25-1 and TRBJ1-6, with D possibly matching TRBD1 (5 bases). V was pared by 3 bases and J by 6 bases, with 12 bases between. The CDR3 is 15 amino acids. Germline V CDR1 and CDR2: MGHDK, SYGVNS. CDR3 nucleotides: TGTGCCAGCAGTGAGTCCCAGCAGGGTAATTCACCCCTCCACTTT. Protein product: CASSESQQGNSPLHF.

The V call is TRBV7-9, the J call TRBJ1-6, with 10 bases matching TRBD1. The CDR3 totals 16 residues. CDR1 is SEHNR and CDR2 is FQNEAQ in the germline V gene (reference sequence). The V and J ends lost 5 bases and 7 bases, in that order; junction bases with no gene match: 8. The CDR3 coding sequence is TGTGCCAGCAGCCCGCAACGGGACAGGGGAAATTCACCCCTCCACTTT. Its protein product is CASSPQRDRGNSPLHF.